This T cell receptor beta chain was captured in a study of CD8 T cells in ankylosing spondylitis. By quantitative 5'-RACE with molecular barcodes, the TCR beta libraries were made. TCRdb reanalysed the 5' RACE reads using MiXCR and keeps one entry per CDR3 protein. The data contain around 340,000 distinct CDR3 sequences, approximately 22% of them singletons. Study-wide points: The clones that were linked to disease were reported to be significantly enriched in matched synovial fluid samples from ankylosing spondylitis patients.

Trimming took off 2 bases at V and 6 bases at J, with 17 bases between the two ends. CDR1 is SGHDN and CDR2 is FVKESK in the germline V gene. The CDR3 runs to 15 residues. Notes on this clonotype: Its cognate antigen is unknown.

This clonotype was obtained from a male donor with ankylosing spondylitis or in good health (not recorded which). This chain uses TRBV14 with TRBJ2-7, with D perhaps TRBD1 (5 bases). Sequences were obtained from blood, either unsorted or a sorted T cell fraction (not recorded which). CDR3 nucleotide sequence: TGTGCCAGCAGCCAACAGGGATCGCGTTCATCCGAGCAGTACTTC. Translated: CASSQQGSRSSEQYF.